The clone carrying this TCR beta chain was seen ten or more times. Its antigen is as yet unknown. Between the trimmed V and J ends, which lost 5 bases and 6 bases, there was a span of 15 bases. Germline V gene data show CDR1 as SNHLY and CDR2 as FYNNEI. The CDR3 totals 14 residues. The data stem from a study of regulatory T cells in long-lasting Graves disease. Study results and caveats: Results may be inaccurate due to the small sample size.

Libraries of TCR beta came from iRepertoire HTBI primers plus Arm-PCR of CDR3 regions. As handled by the study authors: Spanning all samples, the identified segments comprised 62 TRBV and approximately 14 TRBJ. TCRdb reprocessed the multiplex PCR reads with MiXCR, giving one entry per CDR3 protein. TCRdb's processing, not the authors' own work, is the source of the V and J calls. The sample lists some 450,000 distinct CDR3 sequences, less than 20% occurring once. Time point specified: newly diagnosed GD, antithyroid drugs for less than 3 months. Extracted RNA from PBMCs served as the source of the TCR library. These data are also associated with another study on T cells in Graves' hyperthyroidism and ophthalmopathy. That study adds: The primer set for the first-round RT-PCR of the TCR CDR3 was HTBI. The majority of expanded thyroid clonotypes above 0.001 also appeared in blood.

This clonotype was sampled from a woman under 40 with Graves disease. Sequenced here: peripheral blood mononuclear cells (PBMCs), sampled at new diagnosis, from a patient treated with antithyroid drugs. The J gene is TRBJ2-3, the V gene TRBV2, with D possibly TRBD2 on 6 matching bases. In DNA, the CDR3 is TGTGCCAGCAGTCGATCGCGGGGCAGCGATACGCAGTATTTT. It translates to CASSRSRGSDTQYF. Full variable domain (rest looked up from reference TRBV2 and TRBJ2-3): EPEVTQTPSHQVTQMGQEVILRCVPISNHLYFYWYRQILGQKVEFLVSFYNNEISEKSEIFDDQFSVERPDGSNFTLKIRSTKLEDSAMYFCASSRSRGSDTQYFGPGTRLTVL.